One and the same sample provided the 23 T cell receptor beta chains below, sequenced in a study of CD8 T cells in ankylosing spondylitis. In TCRdb, the 5' RACE reads were re-called with MiXCR into one record per CDR3 protein. This sample has approximately 100,000 distinct CDR3 sequences; 8% to 10% occur once, and the top ten carry 9.9%. Sample: blood, either unsorted or a sorted T cell fraction (not recorded which). These TCRs come from a male donor with ankylosing spondylitis or in good health (not recorded which).

This clonotype was recorded a few times. The rearrangement joins TRBV18 to TRBJ1-5; D gene unclear. The CDR3 is 15 residues long. CDR1 is KGHSH and CDR2 is LQKENI in the germline V gene. V was clipped by 2 bases and J by 4 bases, with 12 bases between them. The CDR3 nucleotides are TGTGCCAGCTCACCATCCGGGGAGGGTAATCAGCCCCAGCATTTT. Translating it yields CASSPSGEGNQPQHF. Supplemented by reference TRBV18 and TRBJ1-5, the full variable domain reads NAGVMQNPRHLVRRRGQEARLRCSPMKGHSHVYWYRQLPEEGLKFMVYLQKENIIDESGMPKERFSAEFPKEGPSILRIQQVVRGDSAAYFCASSPSGEGNQPQHFGDGTRLSIL.

This clonotype was detected many times. The CDR3 bases are TGTGCCAGCGTGGGTGGAAAGAAGCTGTTTTTT. It codes for CASVGGKKLFF. The J gene is TRBJ2-2, the V gene TRBV12-3 or TRBV12-4, with no clear D. V was clipped by 8 bases and J by 12 bases, with 13 bases between them. The length of the CDR3 is 11 residues.

At least ten counts were recorded for this clonotype. The V call is TRBV10-3, the J call TRBJ2-7; no reliable D call. Germline lookup yields CDR1 ENHRY and CDR2 SYGVKD. V lost 3 bases, J lost 5 bases, and 14 bases lay in between. The CDR3 is 14 residues long. In DNA, the CDR3 is TGTGCCATCAGTGATCCAGGTTTATTGGACGAGCAGTACTTC. Protein: CAISDPGLLDEQYF.

This clonotype was found many times. The J gene is TRBJ1-4, the V gene TRBV7-9, with 7 bases aligning to TRBD1. Unmatched junction bases numbered 2, after V lost 1 base and J lost 6 bases. This CDR3 is 14 amino acids long. The germline V gene encodes CDR1 SEHNR and CDR2 FQNEAQ (reference sequence). CDR3 DNA: TGTGCCAGCAGCTTAGGACAGGGAGATGAAAAACTGTTTTTT. As protein: CASSLGQGDEKLFF.

This CDR3 reads CAISEPGTVNNSPLHF. In DNA form, the CDR3 reads TGTGCCATCAGTGAGCCCGGGACGGTGAATAATTCACCCCTCCACTTT. The V call is TRBV10-3, the J call TRBJ1-6; D is possibly TRBD1 (5 bases). From germline, CDR1 is ENHRY and CDR2 SYGVKD. V lost 2 bases, J lost 5 bases, and 13 bases lay in between. This CDR3 is built from 16 residues.

This clonotype was detected many times. The chain uses TRBV6-2 or TRBV6-3 and TRBJ2-2; 8 bases are shared with TRBD2. The germline CDR1 and CDR2 sequences are MNHEY and SVGEGT. The junction had 6 bases not matched to a gene; V was cut back by 4 bases and J by 5 bases. The CDR3 contains 15 residues. The CDR3 region is CASSSDSGVTGELFF. The CDR3 nucleotides read TGTGCCAGCAGTTCGGATAGCGGGGTAACCGGGGAGCTGTTTTTT.

This clonotype came up many times. This CDR3 is CASSQDALPSTDTQYF. The CDR3 nucleotides read TGCGCCAGCAGCCAAGATGCGTTACCTAGCACAGATACGCAGTATTTT. This chain uses TRBV4-1 with TRBJ2-3, with unresolved D. The germline gives CDR1 MGHRA, CDR2 YSYEKL. This CDR3 has 16 amino acids. V lost 0 bases, J lost 0 bases, and 10 bases lay in between.

Many counts were recorded for this clonotype. The CDR3 nucleotides are TGTGCCAGCAGTGAAGGCTTGGGCGGGAGGGCCAGCACAGATACGCAGTATTTT. Translated, it gives CASSEGLGGRASTDTQYF. V and J are TRBV25-1 and TRBJ2-3, with TRBD2 matching over 9 bases. Trimming removed 2 bases from V and 0 bases from J; junction bases left unmatched: 9. CDR3 length: 18 amino acids. Germline values: CDR1 MGHDK, CDR2 SYGVNS.

Of note for this clonotype: Relative to the germline gene, one junction end is altered; a read error may explain this. The chain links TRBV7-8 to TRBJ2-5, with 11 bases fitting TRBD1. This CDR3 is 18 amino acids long. Germline V gene lookup returns CDR1 SGHVS and CDR2 FQNEAQ. The CDR3 nucleotides read TGTGCCAGCAGCTTATTTGGGGGACAGGGGGGCCTTCAAGGGACCCAGTACTTC. It yields the protein CASSLFGGQGGLQGTQYF.

This clonotype was counted many times. The gene calls are TRBV4-3 and TRBJ2-2, with 9 bases aligning to TRBD2. The germline V gene has CDR1 LGHNA and CDR2 YSLEER. The junction had 14 bases not matched to a gene; V was cut back by 0 bases and J by 3 bases. This CDR3 comprises 20 residues. This chain's CDR3 is CASSQDRQGGGARDTGELFF. The CDR3 DNA sequence: TGCGCCAGCAGCCAAGATCGGCAAGGCGGGGGGGCGCGGGACACCGGGGAGCTGTTTTTT.

This clonotype appeared a few times. For the CDR3, the DNA is TGTGCCAGCAGCTTAATTCGGGTTGAAGCTTTCTTT. Protein sequence: CASSLIRVEAFF. The V call is TRBV7-9, the J call TRBJ1-1; D is undetermined. Looked up from germline, CDR1 is SEHNR and CDR2 is FQNEAQ (reference sequence). The CDR3 loop spans 12 amino acids. V was shortened by 2 bases and J by 7 bases, with 8 bases between the two germline ends.

This clonotype was observed many times. The rearrangement uses TRBV7-2 and TRBJ1-3; 11 positions agree with TRBD1. This CDR3 comprises 15 residues. Germline V lookup: CDR1 SGHTA, CDR2 FQGNSA. V lost 3 bases to trimming and J lost 4 bases; unmatched junction nucleotides: 2. CDR3 sequence: CASSLDRGLGNTIYF. The CDR3, as DNA: TGTGCCAGCAGCTTGGACAGGGGGCTAGGAAACACCATATATTTT.

This clonotype was counted at least ten times. This chain uses TRBV3-1 with TRBJ1-4; TRBD1 might be the D (6 bases). The CDR3 has 15 amino acids. V lost 4 bases, J lost 0 bases, and 9 bases lay in between. Germline V gene data show CDR1 as LGHDT and CDR2 as YNNKEL (reference sequence). In DNA, the CDR3 is TGTGCCAGCAGCCTTTACAGGGCAACTAATGAAAAACTGTTTTTT. This codes for CASSLYRATNEKLFF.

Many counts were recorded for this clonotype. The chain has TRBV6-2 or TRBV6-3 and TRBJ1-1; tentative D call: TRBD1 (5 bases). V gave up 6 bases and J gave up 3 bases, with 14 bases separating them. In germline, CDR1 is MNHEY, CDR2 SVGEGT. The CDR3 runs to 14 residues. As DNA, the CDR3 is TGTGCCAGCAGACAGGACATAACCTACACTGAAGCTTTCTTT. Its translation: CASRQDITYTEAFF.

This clonotype was counted at least ten times. The rearrangement joins TRBV29-1 to TRBJ1-1; the D is unclear. The ends were cut back, 5 bases at V and 7 bases at J, with 8 bases in the middle. The CDR3 runs 10 residues. Looked up from germline, CDR1 is SQVTM and CDR2 is ANQGSEA. As DNA, the CDR3 is TGCAGCGTTACAGACATTGAAGCTTTCTTT. Protein product: CSVTDIEAFF.

This clonotype was detected once. A single base separates this from a much larger clone, so it may be a read error. The rearrangement uses TRBV7-9 and TRBJ1-3; 8 bases are a match to TRBD1. In germline, CDR1 is SEHNR, CDR2 FQNEAQ (reference sequence). There are 13 residues in the CDR3. This CDR3 reads CVSSSRTGNTIYF. The CDR3, as DNA: TGTGTCAGCAGCTCGCGGACAGGGAACACCATATATTTT.

In this sample, this clonotype turned up many times. The gene calls are TRBV4-3 and TRBJ2-3, with a possible D match to TRBD1 (6 bases). Trimming stripped 1 base from V and 0 bases from J, with 14 bases between. The V gene's germline CDR1 is LGHNA and CDR2 YSLEER. The CDR3 length is 17 residues. DNA of the CDR3: TGCGCCAGCAGCCAAGGGGCAGGACAGACTAGCACAGATACGCAGTATTTT. It encodes CASSQGAGQTSTDTQYF.

V gene TRBV27 combines with J gene TRBJ2-2, with D possibly matching TRBD1 (6 bases). V shed 0 bases and J shed 6 bases, with 11 bases lying between them. The CDR3 contains 15 residues. Germline CDR1 and CDR2: MNHEY and SMNVEV (reference sequence). This chain's CDR3 is CASSLSGARPGELFF. The CDR3, as DNA: TGTGCCAGCAGTTTATCGGGGGCGAGGCCCGGGGAGCTGTTTTTT.

The table lists this clonotype with many counts. The chain joins TRBV30 to TRBJ1-5; 7 nucleotides agree with TRBD1. This CDR3 is built from 16 residues. The germline V gene has CDR1 GTSNPN and CDR2 SVGIG (reference sequence). With V trimmed by 2 bases and J by 4 bases, 11 bases remained unmatched. Here the CDR3 reads CAWSKSRGAGNQPQHF. CDR3 nucleotide sequence: TGTGCCTGGAGTAAGTCCAGGGGGGCCGGGAATCAGCCCCAGCATTTT. Filled out from reference TRBV30 and TRBJ1-5, the complete variable domain reads SQTIHQWPATLVQPVGSPLSLECTVEGTSNPNLYWYRQAAGRGLQLLFYSVGIGQISSEVPQNLSASRPQDRQFILSSKKLLLSDSGFYLCAWSKSRGAGNQPQHFGDGTRLSIL.

This clonotype came up many times. The rearrangement uses TRBV12-3 or TRBV12-4 and TRBJ1-2; TRBD1 agrees at 12 bases. The CDR3 runs 18 residues. With V trimmed by 5 bases and J by 5 bases, 15 bases remained unmatched. The CDR3 loop is CASSPWDRGPVEVYGYTF. Written as DNA, the CDR3 is TGTGCCAGCAGTCCCTGGGACAGGGGGCCGGTAGAGGTGTATGGCTACACCTTC.

This clonotype came up many times. The chain uses TRBV9 and TRBJ2-3; 8 nucleotides agree with TRBD2. The CDR3 sequence is 17 residues long. Looked up from germline, CDR1 is SGDLS and CDR2 is YYNGEE. V was pared by 4 bases and J by 2 bases, with 12 bases of the junction left unmatched. CDR3 region: CASSSPSERGITDTQYF. The CDR3 coding sequence is TGTGCCAGCAGCTCCCCGAGTGAGCGGGGGATCACAGATACGCAGTATTTT.

A note on this clonotype: A much larger clone is a single base away; this may be a read error. V is TRBV7-2 and J is TRBJ2-7; 10 nucleotides line up with TRBD2. CDR1 SGHTA and CDR2 FQGNSA come from the germline V gene. With 5 bases clipped from V and 7 bases from J, the junction kept 14 bases outside the gene matches. The CDR3 covers 16 residues. The CDR3 sequence: CASSRGGTSDPREQYF. Here the CDR3 DNA reads TGTGCCAGCAGCCGAGGCGGGACTAGCGACCCCAGGGAGCAGTACTTC. Full variable domain (outside the CDR3, taken from reference TRBV7-2 and TRBJ2-7): GAGVSQSPSNKVTEKGKDVELRCDPISGHTALYWYRQSLGQGLEFLIYFQGNSAPDKSGLPSDRFSAERTGGSVSTLTIQRTQQEDSAVYLCASSRGGTSDPREQYFGPGTRLTVT.

This clonotype was counted a few times. The chain carries TRBV12-3 or TRBV12-4 and TRBJ2-7; no definite D call. This CDR3 contains 15 residues. Deletions cut 5 bases from V and 1 base from J, with 15 bases between. In DNA form, the CDR3 reads TGTGCCAGCAGTCCTCCGATAAAACGATCCTACGAGCAGTACTTC. Translated: CASSPPIKRSYEQYF.